This TCR beta chain was sequenced in a study of shared clonotypes between healthy human individuals. Study-wide findings and caveats: It was anticipated that sequencing depth would influence how many clonotypes donors shared. The sole specimen, blood, was sampled, and tissue repertoires likely differ.

Over several immunoSEQ plates, each subset's genomic DNA was distributed in even portions. Clones were sequenced by immunoSEQ multiplex PCR, and TCRdb holds only the in-frame ones, with some missing. The sample has 400,000 to 500,000 clones, 76% seen once. In unsorted samples, genomic DNA was obtained using 90 million to 95 million PBMCs. The ends were cut back, 4 bases at V and 0 bases at J, with 13 bases in the middle. This CDR3 has 16 amino acids. CDR1 and CDR2 from the germline V gene are SGHKS and YYEKEE (reference sequence). About this clone: Its antigen is still unknown.

V usage is TRBV5-5 and J usage is TRBJ2-2; D remains unclear. Sequenced: PBMCs. This clonotype was obtained from a woman between 40 and 55 years old in good health. Some clones in this sample may be carry-over from other donors' samples. Written as DNA, the CDR3 is TGTGCCAGCAGCCAGGACCGTAACGCGAACACCGGGGAGCTGTTTTTT. Residues: CASSQDRNANTGELFF.